This T cell receptor beta chain was obtained from a study of T cell responses to AZD1222 COVID-19 vaccine. Study-level results: Nearly half of spike-specific TCRs reportedly target unmutated variant regions. The repertoires were collected only after the peak T cell response.

With respect to this clone: What it binds is not known.

Germline V CDR1 and CDR2: SGHDN, FVKESK. Trimming shortened V by 4 bases and J by 6 bases, and 12 bases separated the two germline ends. This CDR3 has 13 residues. Only in-frame clones appear in the TCRdb table, and some are missing; sequencing was by immunoSEQ multiplex PCR. This table holds about 49,000 clones, 79% found once. The TCR sequence derives from an adult in good health. Sequenced material: peripheral blood, taken on day 0 of MenACWY control vaccination. This chain uses TRBV14 with TRBJ1-2, with unresolved D. CDR3 in DNA: TGTGCCAGCAGCCCCCGGCGGGTTGATGGCTACACCTTC. Translating it yields CASSPRRVDGYTF.